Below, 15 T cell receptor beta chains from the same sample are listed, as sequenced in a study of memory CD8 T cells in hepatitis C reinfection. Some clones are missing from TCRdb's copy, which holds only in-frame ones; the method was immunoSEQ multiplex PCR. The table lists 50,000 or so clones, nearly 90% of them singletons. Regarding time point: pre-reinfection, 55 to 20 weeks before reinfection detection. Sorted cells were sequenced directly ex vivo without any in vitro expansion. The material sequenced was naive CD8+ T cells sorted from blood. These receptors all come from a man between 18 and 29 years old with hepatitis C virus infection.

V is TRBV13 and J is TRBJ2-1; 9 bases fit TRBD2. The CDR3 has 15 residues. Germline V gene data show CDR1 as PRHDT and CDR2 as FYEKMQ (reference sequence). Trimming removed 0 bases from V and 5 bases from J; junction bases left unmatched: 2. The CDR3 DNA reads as TGTGCCAGCAGCTTAGGGCTAGCGGGGCACAATGAGCAGTTCTTC. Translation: CASSLGLAGHNEQFF.

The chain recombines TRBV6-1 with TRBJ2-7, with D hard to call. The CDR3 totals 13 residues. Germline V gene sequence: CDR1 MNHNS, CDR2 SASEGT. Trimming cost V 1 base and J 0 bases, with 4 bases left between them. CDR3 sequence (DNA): TGTGCCAGCAGTGAAGTCGACTCCTACGAGCAGTACGTC. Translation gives CASSEVDSYEQYV.

CDR3 DNA sequence: TGTGCCAGTAGTTTGACCGGGACAAGAGAGTACGAGCAGTACTTC. This translates into CASSLTGTREYEQYF. The V gene is TRBV19, the J gene TRBJ2-7; D may be TRBD1 (6 bases). This CDR3 region has 15 residues. Looked up from germline, CDR1 is LNHDA and CDR2 is SQIVND (reference sequence). The V and J ends lost 5 bases and 4 bases respectively, with 18 bases between them.

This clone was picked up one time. CDR3 in DNA: TGTGCCAGCAGCGTACTCTACAATGAGCAGTTCTTC. Its translation is CASSVLYNEQFF. V gene TRBV6-1 combines with J gene TRBJ2-1; D is undetermined. V was trimmed by 6 bases and J by 3 bases, leaving 6 bases between them. The CDR3 is 12 residues long. Germline lookup yields CDR1 MNHNS and CDR2 SASEGT.

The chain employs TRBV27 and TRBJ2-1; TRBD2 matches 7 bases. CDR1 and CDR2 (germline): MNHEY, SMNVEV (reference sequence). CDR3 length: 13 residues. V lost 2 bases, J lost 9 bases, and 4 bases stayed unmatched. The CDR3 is CASSLTGGLEQFF. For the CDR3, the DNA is TGTGCCAGCAGTTTAACGGGAGGCCTTGAGCAGTTCTTC.

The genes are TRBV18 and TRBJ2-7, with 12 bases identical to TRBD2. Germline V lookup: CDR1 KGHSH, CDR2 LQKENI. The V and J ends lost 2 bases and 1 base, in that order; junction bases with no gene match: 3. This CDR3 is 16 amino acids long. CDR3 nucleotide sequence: TGTGCCAGCTCACCATCGACTAGCGGGAGATCCTACGAGCAGTACTTC. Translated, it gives CASSPSTSGRSYEQYF. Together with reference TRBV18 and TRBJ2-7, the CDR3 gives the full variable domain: NAGVMQNPRHLVRRRGQEARLRCSPMKGHSHVYWYRQLPEEGLKFMVYLQKENIIDESGMPKERFSAEFPKEGPSILRIQQVVRGDSAAYFCASSPSTSGRSYEQYFGPGTRLTVT.

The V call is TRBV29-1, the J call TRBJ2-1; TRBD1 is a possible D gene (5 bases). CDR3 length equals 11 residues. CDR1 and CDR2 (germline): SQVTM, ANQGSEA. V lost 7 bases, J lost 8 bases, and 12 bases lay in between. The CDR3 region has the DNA TGCAGCGGGACAATCGACTATGAGCAGTTCTTC. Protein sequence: CSGTIDYEQFF.

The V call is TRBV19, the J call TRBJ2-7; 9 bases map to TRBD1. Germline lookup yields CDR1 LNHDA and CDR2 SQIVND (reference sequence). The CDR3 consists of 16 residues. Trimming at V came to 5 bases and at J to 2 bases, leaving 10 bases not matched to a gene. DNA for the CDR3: TGTGCCAGTAGTGTGGGACAGGGAATCATCGCCTACGAGCAGTACTTC. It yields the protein CASSVGQGIIAYEQYF.

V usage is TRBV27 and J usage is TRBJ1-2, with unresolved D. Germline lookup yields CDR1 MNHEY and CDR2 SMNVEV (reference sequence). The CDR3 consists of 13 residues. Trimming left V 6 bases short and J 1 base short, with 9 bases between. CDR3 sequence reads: CASSSANNYGYTF. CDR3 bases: TGTGCCAGCAGCTCCGCTAATAACTATGGCTACACCTTC.

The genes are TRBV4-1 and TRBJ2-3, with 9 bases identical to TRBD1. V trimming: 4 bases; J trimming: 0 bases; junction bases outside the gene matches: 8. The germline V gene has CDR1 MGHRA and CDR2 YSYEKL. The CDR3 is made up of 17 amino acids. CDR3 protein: CASSPPPGTGSTDTQYF. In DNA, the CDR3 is TGCGCCAGCAGCCCCCCCCCGGGGACAGGGAGCACAGATACGCAGTATTTT.

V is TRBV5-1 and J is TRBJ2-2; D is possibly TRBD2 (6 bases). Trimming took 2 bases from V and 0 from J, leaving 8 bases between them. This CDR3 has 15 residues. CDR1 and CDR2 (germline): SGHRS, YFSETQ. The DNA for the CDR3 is TGCGCCAGCAGCTTATGGGGGGCGAACACCGGGGAGCTGTTTTTT. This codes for CASSLWGANTGELFF.

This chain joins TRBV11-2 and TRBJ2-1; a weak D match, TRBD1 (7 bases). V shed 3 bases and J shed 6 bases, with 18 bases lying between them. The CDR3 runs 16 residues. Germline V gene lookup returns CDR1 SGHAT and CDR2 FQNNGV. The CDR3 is CASSLVQGGFSNEQFF. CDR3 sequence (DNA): TGTGCCAGCAGCTTGGTTCAGGGGGGCTTTTCCAATGAGCAGTTCTTC.

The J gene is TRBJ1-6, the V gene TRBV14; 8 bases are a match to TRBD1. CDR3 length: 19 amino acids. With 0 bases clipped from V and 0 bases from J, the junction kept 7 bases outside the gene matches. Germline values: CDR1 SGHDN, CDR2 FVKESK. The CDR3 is CASSQDPGQVSSYNSPLHF. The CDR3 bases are TGTGCCAGCAGCCAAGATCCGGGACAGGTTAGCTCCTATAATTCACCCCTCCACTTT.

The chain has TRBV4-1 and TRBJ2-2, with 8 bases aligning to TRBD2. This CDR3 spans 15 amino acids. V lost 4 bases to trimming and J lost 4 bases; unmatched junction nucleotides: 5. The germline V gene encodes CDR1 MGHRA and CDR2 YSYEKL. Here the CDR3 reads CASSPGGGPTGELFF. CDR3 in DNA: TGCGCCAGCAGCCCCGGGGGGGGCCCCACCGGGGAGCTGTTTTTT.

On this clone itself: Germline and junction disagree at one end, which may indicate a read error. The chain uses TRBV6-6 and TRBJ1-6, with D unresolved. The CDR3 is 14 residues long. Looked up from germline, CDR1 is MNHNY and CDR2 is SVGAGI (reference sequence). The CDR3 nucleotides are TGTGCCAGCAGGGAAGACGGACTTAATTCACCCCTCCGCTTT. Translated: CASREDGLNSPLRF.